This TCR beta chain originates from a study of blood T cells in healthy people across ages. Study overall: Every two T cells gave about one barcoded beta molecule via template switching.

Trimming removed 2 bases at V and 4 bases at J, with 7 bases between. CDR1 and CDR2 from the germline V gene are SNHLY and FYNNEI. CDR3 length equals 13 residues. For the second PCR, which ran for 7 to 11 cycles, a sample-barcoded 5' primer and a J-beta primer mix were used. TCRdb reprocessed the 5' RACE reads via MiXCR and lists one record per CDR3 protein. The data show some 920,000 distinct CDR3 sequences, approximately 50% seen once. Notes on the study in general: Conclusively comparing naive with antigen-experienced cells was impossible with unsorted PBMCs.

This clonotype has more than one count but fewer than ten. Its antigen is undetermined. The chain recombines TRBV2 with TRBJ2-3; the D is unclear. Source material: blood. The clonotype originates from a woman aged 60-75 years in good health. CDR3 sequence (DNA): TGTGCCAGCAGTGAATTTTGGGCAGATACGCAGTATTTT. It yields the protein CASSEFWADTQYF.